The 8 T cell receptor beta chains below come from one sample, sequenced in a study of blood T cell repertoires in COVID-19. Generated by immunoSEQ multiplex PCR, the TCRdb table keeps only in-frame clones and is missing some. The sample consists of 250,000 to 350,000 clones, 89% of them appearing once. Sample: peripheral blood. The receptor set was obtained from a young man who had recovered from COVID-19.

CDR3 region: CASRPGLVDYNEQFF. CDR3 in DNA: TGTGCCAGCAGGCCGGGACTAGTCGACTACAATGAGCAGTTCTTC. V and J are TRBV28 and TRBJ2-1; 8 bases agree with TRBD2. The germline V gene has CDR1 MDHEN and CDR2 SYDVKM. The V gene end was trimmed by 6 bases and the J gene end by 3 bases; junction bases not matched to a gene: 7. The CDR3 contains 15 residues.

The rearrangement joins TRBV4-3 to TRBJ2-3, with 11 bases lining up with TRBD2. Germline CDR1 and CDR2: LGHNA and YSLEER. Trimming cost V 2 bases and J 2 bases; bases outside gene matches: 3. This CDR3 comprises 16 residues. CDR3 DNA: TGCGCCAGCAGCCAACTAGCGGGGGGCCCCACAGATACGCAGTATTTT. It encodes CASSQLAGGPTDTQYF.

This chain joins TRBV7-9 and TRBJ2-2; D uncertain. This CDR3 is 13 amino acids long. V lost 4 bases and J lost 6, with 9 bases in between. Germline CDR1 SEHNR, CDR2 FQNEAQ (reference sequence). The DNA for the CDR3 is TGTGCCAGCAGCTCGACATGGTCCGGGGAGCTGTTTTTT. Amino acids: CASSSTWSGELFF.

CDR3 sequence (DNA): TGCGCCAGCAGCCTCAAAGCGGGTCTTTACAATGAGCAGTTCTTC. Its translation is CASSLKAGLYNEQFF. V usage is TRBV4-3 and J usage is TRBJ2-1; the D gene is possibly TRBD2 (6 bases). Trimming removed 4 bases from V and 4 bases from J, with 14 bases in between. Germline-derived CDR1 and CDR2 are LGHNA and YSLEER. This CDR3 region has 15 residues.

The genes are TRBV28 and TRBJ2-3; 8 bases fit TRBD2. The CDR3 totals 15 residues. V gave up 8 bases and J gave up 4 bases; unmatched junction bases: 11. CDR1 and CDR2 from the germline V gene are MDHEN and SYDVKM. The CDR3: CASRAGGLTPDTQYF. CDR3 DNA: TGTGCCAGCCGCGCGGGGGGATTGACCCCAGATACGCAGTATTTT.

This clone was detected a few times. The J gene is TRBJ2-2, the V gene TRBV30; no reliable D call. There are 12 residues in the CDR3. Germline CDR1 is GTSNPN and CDR2 is SVGIG (reference sequence). V shed 3 bases and J shed 1 base, with 3 bases lying between them. The CDR3 reads CAWRLNTGELFF. In DNA form, the CDR3 reads TGTGCCTGGAGACTGAACACCGGGGAGCTGTTTTTT. The entire variable domain, with the rest obtained from reference TRBV30 and TRBJ2-2, is as follows: SQTIHQWPATLVQPVGSPLSLECTVEGTSNPNLYWYRQAAGRGLQLLFYSVGIGQISSEVPQNLSASRPQDRQFILSSKKLLLSDSGFYLCAWRLNTGELFFGEGSRLTVL.

Concerning this clone: A read error may account for a junction end that differs from germline. The chain carries TRBV6-5 and TRBJ1-1; D perhaps matches TRBD1 (5 bases). CDR1 and CDR2 (germline): MNHEY, SVGAGI. This CDR3 has 15 residues. CDR3 bases: TGTGCCAGCAGTGACTCACCTCCGGGGACGCGGGGAGCTTTCTTT. Its translation: CASSDSPPGTRGAFF.

This clone was seen a single time. The chain employs TRBV12-5 and TRBJ2-7; 8 bases match TRBD2. CDR3 length equals 18 residues. CDR1 and CDR2 from the germline V gene are LGHNT and FRNRAP. The V gene end was trimmed by 0 bases and the J gene end by 4 bases; junction bases not matched to a gene: 14. CDR3 residues: CASGLVPVRVAGPYEQYF. The CDR3 DNA follows: TGTGCTAGTGGTTTGGTACCTGTTCGGGTAGCGGGGCCTTACGAGCAGTACTTC.